The clone carrying this TCR beta chain was picked up one time. What it binds is not known. The data derive from a study of identifying expanded T cells in peripheral blood. Overall study results and limits: Differentially abundant clones: around 1.2 between replicates, 16.4 at approximately 13 days, less than 20 at four.

From germline, CDR1 is SEHNR and CDR2 FQNEAQ (reference sequence). The CDR3 has 15 residues. V shed 8 bases, J shed 6 bases, and the junction held 9 bases outside the gene matches. The method was immunoSEQ multiplex PCR; TCRdb's version includes in-frame clones alone and lacks a portion of them. The sample has roughly 100,000 clones, 70% to 90% seen once; the top ten hold roughly 13%. Healthy donors had no documented immune events, such as infections, while sampled. Sequencing was performed on blood. The TCR originated in a person between 18 and 70 years old in good health. The genes are TRBV7-9 and TRBJ2-3, with 12 bases identical to TRBD1. The CDR3 loop reads CASHAGQGASDTQYF. CDR3 nucleotide sequence: TGTGCCAGCCACGCGGGACAGGGGGCTTCTGATACGCAGTATTTT.